Below, one TCR beta chain is given with its context. What it recognizes is unknown. CDR3 length equals 12 residues. Germline V lookup: CDR1 MDHEN, CDR2 SYDVKM. V shed 6 bases and J shed 11 bases, with 13 bases lying between them. The data were taken from a study of cytomegalovirus exposure and HLA in healthy donors. Study summary: Early on, a data release was issued that held approximately 78 million unique TCRs from HLA-typed donors.

It was with 60 Vbeta and 13 Jbeta primers that the PCR ran. Sequenced by immunoSEQ multiplex PCR; TCRdb stores in-frame clones only, minus some. The table records some 120,000 clones, roughly two thirds of them present only once. Findings of the study overall: From TCR beta sequences, most subjects' HLA-A and HLA-B alleles were reportedly predicted accurately. A later analysis linked a missense DCLRE1C variant to TCR beta V- and J-gene trimming. Cytomegalovirus association was listed for 150 or so TCR beta chains.

The V and J genes are TRBV28 and TRBJ1-4, with D tentatively TRBD1 (5 bases). Specimen: PBMCs. The receptor's source is a man aged 25-45 years in good health and CMV-seropositive. The CDR3 reads CASSTPGEKLFF. CDR3 DNA sequence: TGTGCCAGCAGCACTCCGGGGGAGAAACTGTTTTTT.